This T cell receptor beta chain was recovered during a study of blood T cell repertoires in COVID-19. At the level of the study: Donors in the United States, Italy and Spain gave samples during acute or convalescent COVID-19. Sample material is recorded as cDNA or gDNA derived from T cells, B-cell-depleted T cells, or PBMCs.

The CDR3 is 14 amino acids. Germline V lookup: CDR1 DFQATT, CDR2 SNEGSKA (reference sequence). The ends were cut back, 3 bases at V and 8 bases at J, with 17 bases in the middle. In the authors' workflow: Scientists estimated how many nucleated cells there were by amplifying reference gene primers. Libraries were prepared by immunoSEQ multiplex PCR; TCRdb keeps only in-frame clonotypes and omits some of them. That table gives V, J and clone size, and the DNA gave D and trimming. In the table there are about 210,000 clones, roughly 82% of which are singletons. The receptor comes from a woman aged 40 to 49 with acute or convalescent COVID-19. The sequencing input was peripheral blood. The chain uses TRBV20-1 and TRBJ1-5, with a tentative D call TRBD1 (6 bases). The CDR3 protein is CSASGTGSLEPQHF. The CDR3, as DNA: TGCAGTGCTAGTGGAACAGGGTCGTTGGAGCCCCAGCATTTT.